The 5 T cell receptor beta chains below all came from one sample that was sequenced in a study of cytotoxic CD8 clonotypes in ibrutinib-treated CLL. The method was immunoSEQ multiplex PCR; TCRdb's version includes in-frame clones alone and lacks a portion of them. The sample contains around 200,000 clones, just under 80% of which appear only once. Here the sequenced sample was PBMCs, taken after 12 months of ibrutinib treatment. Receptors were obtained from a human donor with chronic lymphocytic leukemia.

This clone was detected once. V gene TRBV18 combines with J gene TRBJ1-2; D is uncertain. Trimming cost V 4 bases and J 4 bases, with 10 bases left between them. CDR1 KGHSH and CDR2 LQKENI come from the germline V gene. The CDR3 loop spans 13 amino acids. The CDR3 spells CASSREAGYGYTF. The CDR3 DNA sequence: TGTGCCAGCTCACGGGAGGCGGGCTATGGCTACACCTTC.

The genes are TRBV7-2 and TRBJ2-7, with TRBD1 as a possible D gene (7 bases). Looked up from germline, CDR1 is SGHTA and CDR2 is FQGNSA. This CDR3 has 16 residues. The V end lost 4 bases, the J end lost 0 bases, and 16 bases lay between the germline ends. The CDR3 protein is CASSSPAGQISYEQYF. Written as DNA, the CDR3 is TGTGCCAGCAGCTCCCCGGCGGGACAGATCTCCTACGAGCAGTACTTC.

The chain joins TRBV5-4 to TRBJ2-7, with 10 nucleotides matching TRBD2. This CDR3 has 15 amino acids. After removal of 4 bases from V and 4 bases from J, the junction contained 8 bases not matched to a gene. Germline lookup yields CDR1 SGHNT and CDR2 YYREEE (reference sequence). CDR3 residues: CASSNSGRALYEQYF. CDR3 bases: TGTGCCAGCAGCAACAGCGGGAGGGCCTTATACGAGCAGTACTTC. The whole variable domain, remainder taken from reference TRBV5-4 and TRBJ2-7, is ETGVTQSPTHLIKTRGQQVTLRCSSQSGHNTVSWYQQALGQGPQFIFQYYREEENGRGNFPPRFSGLQFPNYSSELNVNALELDDSALYLCASSNSGRALYEQYFGPGTRLTVT.

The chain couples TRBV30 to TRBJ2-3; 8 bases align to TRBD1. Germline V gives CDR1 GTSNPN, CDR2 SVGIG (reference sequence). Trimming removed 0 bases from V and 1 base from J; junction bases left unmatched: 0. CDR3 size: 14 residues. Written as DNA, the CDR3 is TGTGCCTGGAGTGTACAGGGGGGCACAGATACGCAGTATTTT. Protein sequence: CAWSVQGGTDTQYF.

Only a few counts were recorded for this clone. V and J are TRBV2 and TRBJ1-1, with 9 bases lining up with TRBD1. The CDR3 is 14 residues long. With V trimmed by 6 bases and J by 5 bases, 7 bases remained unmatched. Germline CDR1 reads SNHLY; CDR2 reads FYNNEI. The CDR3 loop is CASRSTGGGTEAFF. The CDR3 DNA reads TGTGCCAGCAGGTCTACAGGGGGCGGAACTGAAGCTTTCTTT.